The source of this T cell receptor beta chain is a study of response to subunit inactivated influenza vaccine (dated by TCRdb to about 2018). Looking at the study overall: The study used deep quantitative T cell receptor repertoire profiling to track responses to a trivalent subunit inactivated influenza vaccine.

This clonotype was found many times. Its antigen is currently not known. Base qualities are not recorded, but no much larger clone differs from it by a single base. Libraries came from RT-PCR. The listed sequencing device is Illumina HiSeq 2500. Through fastp at Q25 and MiXCR, TCRdb rebuilt clones from the public reads, retaining in-frame beta chains. Every distinct CDR3 protein forms one entry, paired with its most common genes and DNA. The sample data list about half a million distinct CDR3 sequences, and 7.6% of these were observed just once. The top ten hold approximately 13% of the sample. Trimming costs V 2 bases and J 0 bases, and their ends lie 11 bases apart. The CDR3 runs 16 residues from the cysteine to the phenylalanine. Only CDR3 DNA is held: 48 bases, read in frame from base 1. CDR1 and CDR2 are drawn from the germline V gene: SGHTA, FQGNSA. The study at large found these results: The authors suggested that each seasonal influenza vaccination may recruit only a limited number of new T cells.

The sample in question was PBMCs from blood, obtained less than 25 months after vaccination. The chain links TRBV7-2 with TRBJ1-3; there is no confident call for the D gene. This TCR was sampled from a man aged 50 to 69 who received an inactivated influenza vaccine. Donor details come from another sample of the same person, matched by shared clones. CDR3 protein: CASSLSIRSSGNTIYF. The nucleotide sequence is TGTGCCAGCAGCTTAAGTATCAGGAGCTCTGGAAACACCATATATTTT.